Below, one T cell receptor (beta chain) is given with its context. Its antigen is unknown. This sample was included in a study of OX40 agonist ivuxolimab in advanced cancers. Study conclusions and caveats: The average count of expanded clones was higher among CD8+ T cells than among CD4+. Relatively little clonal expansion, among the lowest observed, appeared in partial responders at 0.1-3.0 mg/kg. Within 6 weeks, CD4+ and CD8+ blood T cells expanded clonally at 0.1 to 3.0 mg/kg.

Only in-frame clones appear in the TCRdb table, and some are missing; sequencing was by immunoSEQ multiplex PCR. The repertoire holds around 53,000 clones, with around nine tenths as singletons. Germline assignment: CDR1 SEHNR and CDR2 FQNEAQ (reference sequence). Trimming took 3 bases from V and 8 from J; bases not matched to a gene: 18. The CDR3 is 18 amino acids. This TCR came from an adult with an advanced solid tumor such as melanoma, head and neck, liver or kidney cancer. V and J are TRBV7-9 and TRBJ2-2; 7 nucleotides agree with TRBD2. The specimen comprised CD4+ or CD8+ T cells sorted from blood, sampled in a trial of the OX40 agonist ivuxolimab. CDR3 loop: CASSLRAGVAGVGGELFF. The CDR3 DNA is TGTGCCAGCAGCTTGAGAGCCGGAGTGGCGGGAGTAGGTGGGGAGCTGTTTTTT.